The next 18 T cell receptor beta chains were all read from a single sample in a study of blood T cell repertoires in COVID-19. Using immunoSEQ multiplex PCR, the repertoire was profiled, and TCRdb retains in-frame clones only, with some absent. Of hundreds of thousands of clones listed, more than 80% are singletons. Sequenced input: PBMCs or T cells enriched from blood (not recorded which). These receptors originate from a man between 18 and 35 years old who had recovered from COVID-19.

This clone showed up just once. The chain links TRBV18 to TRBJ1-1; tentatively, D is TRBD1 (5 bases). The germline V and J ends were trimmed by 3 bases and 3 bases, with 8 bases remaining between them. This CDR3 is 13 amino acids long. Germline loops: CDR1 KGHSH, CDR2 LQKENI. The CDR3 spells CASSPQGYTEAFF. As DNA, the CDR3 is TGTGCCAGCTCACCCCAGGGTTACACTGAAGCTTTCTTT.

The chain is built from TRBV27 and TRBJ2-7; the match to TRBD2 covers 11 bases. The V gene end was trimmed by 9 bases and the J gene end by 4 bases; junction bases not matched to a gene: 20. The germline V gene encodes CDR1 MNHEY and CDR2 SMNVEV (reference sequence). The CDR3 extends over 18 amino acids. The CDR3 spells CASSRTSDLAGGRYEQYF. The CDR3 bases are TGTGCCAGTAGTCGAACCTCTGACCTAGCGGGAGGAAGGTACGAGCAGTACTTC.

V is TRBV5-6 and J is TRBJ2-3; D is unclear. CDR1 is SGHDT and CDR2 is YYEEEE in the germline V gene. With 3 bases removed from V and 0 bases from J, the gap between germline ends came to 5 bases. The CDR3 covers 13 residues. CDR3 sequence reads: CASSSTSTDTQYF. Here the CDR3 DNA reads TGTGCCAGCAGCTCAACTAGCACAGATACGCAGTATTTT.

This clone is a singleton in its sample. This chain uses TRBV3-1 (or the pseudogene TRBV3-2) with TRBJ1-3; D remains ambiguous. CDR1 LGHDT and CDR2 YNNKEL come from the germline V gene (reference sequence). The CDR3 sequence is 15 residues long. V was trimmed by 1 base and J by 0 bases, leaving 7 bases between them. The CDR3 reads CASSQAVISGNTIYF. The CDR3 DNA reads TGTGCCAGCAGCCAAGCGGTGATCTCTGGAAACACCATATATTTT.

V gene TRBV19 combines with J gene TRBJ2-1, with 10 bases fitting TRBD1. Germline trimming cut 3 bases from V and 5 bases from J; bases unmatched to any gene: 7. Germline V lookup: CDR1 LNHDA, CDR2 SQIVND (reference sequence). The CDR3 consists of 16 residues. The CDR3 reads CASSIRQGANHNEQFF. The CDR3 DNA reads as TGTGCCAGTAGTATCCGACAGGGGGCAAATCACAATGAGCAGTTCTTC.

V usage is TRBV3-1 (or the pseudogene TRBV3-2) and J usage is TRBJ1-2, with 8 bases matching TRBD1. From germline, CDR1 is LGHDT and CDR2 YNNKEL (reference sequence). Losses at the gene ends were 0 bases for V and 5 bases for J; bases not matched to a gene: 2. CDR3 size: 14 residues. CDR3 protein: CASSQEDRVYGYTF. The CDR3, as DNA: TGTGCCAGCAGCCAAGAGGACAGGGTGTATGGCTACACCTTC.

This clone was seen a handful of times. The chain is built from TRBV18 and TRBJ1-1; a weak D match, TRBD1 (6 bases). V lost 6 bases and J 0 bases, leaving 17 bases between the germline ends. Germline V gene lookup returns CDR1 KGHSH and CDR2 LQKENI. The CDR3 length is 16 residues. For the CDR3, the DNA is TGTGCCAGCTCCCGAGAGACAGGCGACTTGAACACTGAAGCTTTCTTT. Amino acids: CASSRETGDLNTEAFF.

This CDR3 is CASSRSGGIQETQYF. DNA of the CDR3: TGTGCCAGCAGCCGAAGCGGGGGGATCCAAGAGACCCAGTACTTC. The rearrangement uses TRBV7-3 and TRBJ2-5, with 9 bases matching TRBD2. J gave up 1 base and V 5 bases, and 5 bases lay outside the gene matches. Germline loops: CDR1 SGHTA, CDR2 FQGTGA. This CDR3 spans 15 amino acids.

This chain joins TRBV19 and TRBJ2-1; D unclear. There are 13 residues in the CDR3. CDR1 and CDR2 from the germline V gene are LNHDA and SQIVND (reference sequence). The V end was cut by 7 bases, the J end by 4 bases, with 11 bases between. CDR3 loop: CASNNGPYNEQFF. CDR3 nucleotides: TGTGCCAGTAATAATGGGCCTTACAATGAGCAGTTCTTC.

The chain couples TRBV6-5 to TRBJ2-7; D is unclear. In germline, CDR1 is MNHEY, CDR2 SVGAGI. The V end lost 7 bases, the J end lost 0 bases, and 10 bases lay between the germline ends. This CDR3 comprises 13 residues. DNA of the CDR3: TGTGCCAGCACCGTGCCGGGCTCCTACGAGCAGTACTTC. Amino acid sequence: CASTVPGSYEQYF.

This chain uses TRBV3-1 (or the pseudogene TRBV3-2) with TRBJ1-2; 7 nucleotides align to TRBD1. With 4 bases clipped from V and 5 bases from J, the junction kept 1 base outside the gene matches. Germline CDR1 LGHDT, CDR2 YNNKEL (reference sequence). This CDR3 has 12 amino acids. CDR3 amino acids: CASSPGQYGYTF. Written as DNA, the CDR3 is TGTGCCAGCAGCCCGGGACAGTATGGCTACACCTTC.

This chain links TRBV6-5 with TRBJ1-5; no firm D call. Trimming removed 6 bases from V and 7 bases from J, with 13 bases in between. Per the germline V gene, CDR1 is MNHEY and CDR2 is SVGAGI. The CDR3 is 13 residues long. The CDR3 sequence is CASRLSFYQPQHF. The DNA for the CDR3 is TGTGCCAGCAGACTCTCGTTTTACCAGCCCCAGCATTTT.

The J gene is TRBJ1-5, the V gene TRBV28, with 9 bases aligning to TRBD1. The CDR3 covers 17 residues. In germline, CDR1 is MDHEN, CDR2 SYDVKM. Trimming removed 3 bases from V and 0 bases from J; junction bases left unmatched: 6. The CDR3, as DNA: TGTGCCAGCAGTTTCCGGGACAGGGTTTTTAGCAATCAGCCCCAGCATTTT. This gives the protein CASSFRDRVFSNQPQHF.

J is TRBJ1-5 and V is TRBV19, with D perhaps TRBD1 (6 bases). This CDR3 comprises 14 residues. Germline values: CDR1 LNHDA, CDR2 SQIVND (reference sequence). V shed 10 bases and J shed 2 bases, with 15 bases lying between them. As DNA, the CDR3 is TGTGCCATCTCCCCCAGGGGAGGCAATCAGCCCCAGCATTTT. It specifies CAISPRGGNQPQHF. The whole variable domain, filled in from reference TRBV19 and TRBJ1-5, reads DGGITQSPKYLFRKEGQNVTLSCEQNLNHDAMYWYRQDPGQGLRLIYYSQIVNDFQKGDIAEGYSVSREKKESFPLTVTSAQKNPTAFYLCAISPRGGNQPQHFGDGTRLSIL.

The chain uses TRBV28 and TRBJ1-5, with 7 nucleotides matching TRBD1. J was trimmed by 0 bases and V by 5 bases; bases with no gene match: 4. Germline V gives CDR1 MDHEN, CDR2 SYDVKM. This CDR3 region has 15 residues. Here the CDR3 reads CASSPGTVSNQPQHF. CDR3 sequence (DNA): TGTGCCAGCAGTCCGGGGACAGTTAGCAATCAGCCCCAGCATTTT.

The chain uses TRBV27 and TRBJ2-1; no definite D call. The ends were cut back, 4 bases at V and 8 bases at J, with 9 bases in the middle. The CDR3 has 12 amino acids. In germline, CDR1 is MNHEY, CDR2 SMNVEV (reference sequence). CDR3 sequence reads: CASSSLDHEQFF. The CDR3, as DNA: TGTGCCAGCAGTTCTCTAGATCATGAGCAGTTCTTC.

The V and J genes are TRBV19 and TRBJ1-6, with D tentatively TRBD1 (5 bases). The CDR3 spans 13 residues. CDR1 is LNHDA, CDR2 SQIVND, per germline (reference sequence). Trimming took off 6 bases at V and 7 bases at J, with 10 bases between the two ends. DNA of the CDR3: TGTGCCAGTAGCCCAGGGCTCAATTCACCCCTCCACTTT. It translates to CASSPGLNSPLHF.

The rearrangement uses TRBV30 and TRBJ1-1; D is undetermined. Germline V CDR1 and CDR2: GTSNPN, SVGIG (reference sequence). This CDR3 comprises 13 residues. With 2 bases removed from V and 0 bases from J, the gap between germline ends came to 7 bases. The CDR3 here is CAWSTLLNTEAFF. In DNA form, the CDR3 reads TGTGCCTGGAGTACGCTACTGAACACTGAAGCTTTCTTT.